Listed below are T cell receptor beta chains from one sample, sequenced in a study of OX40 agonist ivuxolimab in advanced cancers. The repertoire was sequenced with immunoSEQ multiplex PCR; TCRdb's copy has only in-frame clones and lacks some. The table records about 84,000 clones, approximately 85% of them present only once. The source material was CD4+ or CD8+ T cells sorted from blood, sampled in a trial of the OX40 agonist ivuxolimab. These receptors all come from an adult with an advanced solid tumor such as melanoma, head and neck, liver or kidney cancer. Each CDR3 is given with its conserved first and last residue.

v_call	j_call	cdr3_aa
TRBV2	TRBJ2-5	CASSGSLQVAQETQYF
TRBV2	TRBJ1-2	CASSEADRTGYTF
TRBV5-1	TRBJ2-7	CASSLRQESYEQYF
TRBV4-2	TRBJ2-1	CASSQDWGAHEQFF
TRBV28	TRBJ2-3	CASRGGGSDTQYF
TRBV7-3	TRBJ1-2	CASSEAPGQGAVGYTF
TRBV28	TRBJ1-5	CASSSSGVSNQPQHF
TRBV9	TRBJ1-3	CASSVAGQGRSGNTIYF
TRBV10-3	TRBJ2-7	CAISDARAGGEEQYF
TRBV11-2	TRBJ1-3	CASSLGGYSGNTIYF
TRBV28	TRBJ1-1	CASSFFGATNTEAFF
TRBV28	TRBJ2-5	CASLTGMRGTQYF
TRBV5-4	TRBJ2-5	CASSLSGRYQETQYF
TRBV5-1	TRBJ2-1	CASTAGNEQFF
TRBV7-2	TRBJ1-6	CASRYPGSGNSPLHF
TRBV7-8	TRBJ2-1	CASSLQQPSYNEQFF
TRBV7-2	TRBJ2-1	CASSLGVDFEDNEQFF
TRBV18	TRBJ1-2	CASSPRGGYGYTF
TRBV18	TRBJ1-2	CASSPFRDSSNYGYTF
TRBV2	TRBJ2-5	CASSAWDQETQYF
TRBV9	TRBJ2-3	CASSVGVADTDTQYF
TRBV21-1	TRBJ2-2	CASSKVRGQGDTGELFF
TRBV4-1	TRBJ1-1	CASSQDAWGARNTEAFF
TRBV19	TRBJ2-1	CASSLTSVYNEQFF
TRBV4-2	TRBJ1-3	CASSQVSGGSGNTIYF
TRBV25-1	TRBJ1-2	CASSAPFSRTNYGYTF
TRBV18	TRBJ1-1	CASSPRFSGLNTEAFF
TRBV6-5	TRBJ2-7	CASSPRGPPNEQYF
TRBV18	TRBJ1-3	CASSPSLGSGNTIYF
TRBV30	TRBJ2-7	CAWSNVYRGGNEQYF
TRBV18	TRBJ2-7	CASSPGSNSYYEQYF
TRBV20-1	TRBJ2-7	CSAAQRNEQYF
TRBV6-1	TRBJ2-2	CASRGRVNTGELFF
TRBV7-9	TRBJ1-4	CASSWSSVSSEKLFF
TRBV6-6	TRBJ1-2	CASSYDRGDGYTF
TRBV25-1	TRBJ2-3	CASSPFLGGRDTQYF
TRBV10-1	TRBJ2-3	CASSESGSSTDTQYF
TRBV6-5	TRBJ2-7	CASSYSVKGYEQYF
TRBV10-2	TRBJ1-4	CASAGEDEKLFF
TRBV18	TRBJ2-7	CASSGQEGSYEQYF
TRBV2	TRBJ2-7	CASSENGGSGGTYEQYF
TRBV14	TRBJ2-3	CASSPSGRGTDTQYF
TRBV5-1	TRBJ2-7	CASSHTMTGGYEQYF
TRBV18	TRBJ2-7	CASSPPGLAGGGEQYF
TRBV2	TRBJ2-3	CASKREADTQYF
TRBV28	TRBJ1-5	CASRSLGQGVGSNQPQHF
TRBV6-4	TRBJ2-5	CASSLGENTGLPGETQYF
TRBV6-5	TRBJ2-1	CASSRDRARNEQFF
TRBV7-3	TRBJ2-3	CASSRTGTGGDTQYF
TRBV28	TRBJ1-2	CACLEQGALHGYTF
TRBV7-9	TRBJ2-6	CASSLLLMGSGANVLTF
TRBV5-1	TRBJ2-5	CASSRGGLGVQETQYF
TRBV7-9	TRBJ2-2	CASSYQSGRGKLFF
TRBV7-9	TRBJ1-2	CASSLNFGYTF
TRBV4-2	TRBJ2-7	CASSQDGRPGLAGGYEQYF
TRBV9	TRBJ2-5	CASSGTSGGAGTQYF
TRBV6-4	TRBJ1-1	CASSDSDRATEAFF
TRBV28	TRBJ2-2	CASRGAIANTGELFF
TRBV20-1	TRBJ1-2	CSARDGGGYTF